This entry features one TCR beta chain sequence. This clonotype was found a few times. Its antigen is not yet known. No clone much larger than this one lies a single base away; base qualities are absent. The germline V gene specifies KGHDR as CDR1 and SFDVKD as CDR2. Reading from cysteine to phenylalanine, the CDR3 counts 17 amino acids. Here the CDR3 DNA is all that survives: 51 bases in frame from base 1. Between the V and J ends, shortened by 7 bases and 0 bases respectively, the junction contains 18 bases. TCRdb names Illumina HiSeq 2500 as the instrument used. Quantitative 5'-RACE with molecular barcodes was used to prepare TCR beta libraries. The paper's data handling went like this. A new computational method, built on a probabilistic model of VDJ rearrangement, was used to identify disease-linked TCR variants. TCRdb redid the processing of the public reads, applying fastp at Q25 and MiXCR, and retained in-frame beta chains. Each CDR3 protein appears once, grouped with its most common genes and DNA. TCRdb, not the original authors, processed these V and J calls. The sample table contains about 440,000 distinct CDR3 sequences; only one count was recorded for 17% of them. The top ten hold approximately 1% of the sample.

The sample originates from a study of CD8 T cells in ankylosing spondylitis listed by TCRdb under 2017. Study-wide context: T cell receptor beta repertoires were profiled in healthy donors and ankylosing spondylitis patients so that disease-linked TCR variants could be found. The whole study cohort included some 100 healthy donors and about two dozen ankylosing spondylitis patients. Peripheral blood was sampled, and synovial fluid was additionally collected from ankylosing spondylitis patients. Results the study describes overall, beyond this receptor: According to the report, matched synovial fluid samples from ankylosing spondylitis patients were significantly enriched for the disease-linked clones. The disease-linked clones had a CD8+ phenotype and were found at relatively low frequencies in peripheral blood. Blood from ankylosing spondylitis patients appeared to be characterized by a TCR beta motif composed of roughly eight highly homologous amino acid variants. Some of the motif variants had been reported before in the synovial fluid and blood of reactive arthritis patients, a finding that suggests common disease-initiation mechanisms.

The sequenced sample was blood, either unsorted or a sorted T cell fraction (not recorded which). The chain joins TRBV24-1 to TRBJ1-5; matching of 6 bases hints at TRBD1 as the D gene. This TCR came from a male donor with ankylosing spondylitis. CDR3 reads: CATRIGQSPYSNQPQHF. The sequence in DNA is TGTGCCACCAGGATAGGACAGAGCCCATATAGCAATCAGCCCCAGCATTTT.